This TCR beta chain is drawn from a study of shared clonotypes between healthy human individuals. The CDR3 spans 13 residues. V was pared by 3 bases and J by 5 bases, with 11 bases between. Germline V CDR1 and CDR2: MGHRA, YSYEKL. The naive CD8 subset, CD45RO-negative cells positively selected for CCR7, excluded terminally differentiated effector memory CD45RA+ cells. Sequencing was performed with immunoSEQ multiplex PCR; in TCRdb, only in-frame clones are kept and a portion is missing. Among more than 2 million clones listed, over 85% were seen once. This sequence was found in a man aged 18 to 30 in good health. The chain combines TRBV4-1 with TRBJ2-7; a weak D match, TRBD2 (6 bases). The specimen sequenced was naive CD8+ T cells sorted from blood. CDR3 bases: TGCGCCAGCAGCCAGCCGGGGGTCCACGAGCAGTACTTC. It codes for CASSQPGVHEQYF.